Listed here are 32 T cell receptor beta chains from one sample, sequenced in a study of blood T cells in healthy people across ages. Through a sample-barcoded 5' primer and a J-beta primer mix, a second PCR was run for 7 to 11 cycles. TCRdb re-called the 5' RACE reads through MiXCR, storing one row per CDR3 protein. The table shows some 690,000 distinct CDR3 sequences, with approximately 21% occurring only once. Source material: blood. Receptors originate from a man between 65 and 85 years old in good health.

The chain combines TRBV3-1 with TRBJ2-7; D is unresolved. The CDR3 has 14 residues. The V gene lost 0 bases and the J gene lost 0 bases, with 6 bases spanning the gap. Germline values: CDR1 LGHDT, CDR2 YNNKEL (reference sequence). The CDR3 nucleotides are TGTGCCAGCAGCCAAGAAAGGAGCTCCTACGAGCAGTACTTC. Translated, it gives CASSQERSSYEQYF.

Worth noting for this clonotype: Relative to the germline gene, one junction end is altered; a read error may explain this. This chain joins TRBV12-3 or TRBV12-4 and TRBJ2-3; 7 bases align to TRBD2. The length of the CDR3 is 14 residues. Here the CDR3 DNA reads TGTGCCAGCAGCCCATCGCGGGGGTCAGATACGCACTATTTT. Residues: CASSPSRGSDTHYF.

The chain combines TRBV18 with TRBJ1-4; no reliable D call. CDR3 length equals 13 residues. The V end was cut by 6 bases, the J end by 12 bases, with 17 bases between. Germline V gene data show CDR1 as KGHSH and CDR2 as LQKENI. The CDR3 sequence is CASSYGREEQLFF. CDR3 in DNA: TGTGCCAGCTCGTACGGCCGTGAGGAACAACTGTTTTTT.

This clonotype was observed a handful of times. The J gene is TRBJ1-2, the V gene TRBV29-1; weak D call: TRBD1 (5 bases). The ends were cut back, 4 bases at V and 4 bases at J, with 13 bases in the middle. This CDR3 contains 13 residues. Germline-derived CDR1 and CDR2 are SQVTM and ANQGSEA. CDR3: CSVAPREFYGYTF. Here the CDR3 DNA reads TGCAGCGTTGCCCCCAGGGAGTTCTATGGCTACACCTTC.

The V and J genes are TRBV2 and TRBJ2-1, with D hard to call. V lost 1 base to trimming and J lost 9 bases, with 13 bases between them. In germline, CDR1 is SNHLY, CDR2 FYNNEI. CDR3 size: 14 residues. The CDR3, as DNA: TGTGCCAGCAGTGAAGTTCGGGTGGCCGGTGAGCAGTTCTTC. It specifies CASSEVRVAGEQFF.

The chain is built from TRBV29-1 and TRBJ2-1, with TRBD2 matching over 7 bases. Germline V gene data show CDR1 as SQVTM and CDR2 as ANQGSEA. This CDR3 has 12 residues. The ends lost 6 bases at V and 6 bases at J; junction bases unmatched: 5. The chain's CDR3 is CSVETSTNEQFF. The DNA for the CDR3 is TGCAGCGTGGAGACTAGCACCAATGAGCAGTTCTTC.

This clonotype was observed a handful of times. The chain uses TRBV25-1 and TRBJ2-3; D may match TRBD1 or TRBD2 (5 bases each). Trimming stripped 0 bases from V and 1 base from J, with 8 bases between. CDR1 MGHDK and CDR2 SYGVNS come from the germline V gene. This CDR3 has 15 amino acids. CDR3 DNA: TGTGCCAGCAGTGAATACGGGGCAGGCACAGATACGCAGTATTTT. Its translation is CASSEYGAGTDTQYF.

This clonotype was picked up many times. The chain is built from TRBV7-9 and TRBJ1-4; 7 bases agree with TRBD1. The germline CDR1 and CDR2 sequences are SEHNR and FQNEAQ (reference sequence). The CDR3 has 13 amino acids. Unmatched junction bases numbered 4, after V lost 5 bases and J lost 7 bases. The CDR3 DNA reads TGTGCCAGCAGCATTAACAGGGGTGAAAAACTGTTTTTT. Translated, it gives CASSINRGEKLFF.

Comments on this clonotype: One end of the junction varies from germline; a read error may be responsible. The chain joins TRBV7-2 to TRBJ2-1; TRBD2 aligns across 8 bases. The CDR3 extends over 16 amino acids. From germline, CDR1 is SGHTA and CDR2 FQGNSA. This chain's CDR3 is CAGSFLGAGVSNEQFF. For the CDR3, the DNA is TGTGCCGGCAGCTTCCTGGGAGCGGGAGTCTCCAATGAGCAGTTCTTC. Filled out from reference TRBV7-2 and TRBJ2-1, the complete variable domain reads GAGVSQSPSNKVTEKGKDVELRCDPISGHTALYWYRQSLGQGLEFLIYFQGNSAPDKSGLPSDRFSAERTGGSVSTLTIQRTQQEDSAVYLCAGSFLGAGVSNEQFFGPGTRLTVL.

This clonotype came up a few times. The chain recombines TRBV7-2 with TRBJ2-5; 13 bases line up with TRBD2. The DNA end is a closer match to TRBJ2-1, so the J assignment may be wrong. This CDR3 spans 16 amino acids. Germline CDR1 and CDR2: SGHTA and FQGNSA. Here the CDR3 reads CASSSLLTSGGGEQFF. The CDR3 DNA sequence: TGTGCCAGCAGCTCACTACTAACTAGCGGGGGGGGTGAGCAGTTCTTC.

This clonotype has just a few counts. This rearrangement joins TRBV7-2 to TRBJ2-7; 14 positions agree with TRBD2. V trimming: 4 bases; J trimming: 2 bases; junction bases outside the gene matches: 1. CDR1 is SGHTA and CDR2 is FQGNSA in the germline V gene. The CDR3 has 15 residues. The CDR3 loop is CASSSGLAGAYEQYV. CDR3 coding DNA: TGTGCCAGCAGCTCGGGACTAGCGGGAGCCTACGAGCAGTACGTC.

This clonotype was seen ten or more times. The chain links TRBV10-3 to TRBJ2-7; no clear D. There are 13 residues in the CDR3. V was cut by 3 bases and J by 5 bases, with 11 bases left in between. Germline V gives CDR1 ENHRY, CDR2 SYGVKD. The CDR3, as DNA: TGTGCCATCAGTGAAGGGCCCGTCAACGAGCAGTACGTC. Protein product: CAISEGPVNEQYV.

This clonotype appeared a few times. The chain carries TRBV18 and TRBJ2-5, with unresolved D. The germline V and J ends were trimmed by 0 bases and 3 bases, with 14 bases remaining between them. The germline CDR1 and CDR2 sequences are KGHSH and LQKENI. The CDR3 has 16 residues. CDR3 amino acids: CASSPPSVGQKETQYF. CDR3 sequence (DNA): TGTGCCAGCTCACCACCCTCGGTTGGCCAGAAAGAGACCCAGTACTTC.

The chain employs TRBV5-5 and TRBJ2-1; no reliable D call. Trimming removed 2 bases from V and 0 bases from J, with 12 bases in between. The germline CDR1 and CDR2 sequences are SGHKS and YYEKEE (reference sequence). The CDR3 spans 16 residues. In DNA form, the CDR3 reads TGTGCCAGCAGCTTCGTTGCCGGGCCCTCCTACAATGAGCAGTTCTTC. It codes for CASSFVAGPSYNEQFF.

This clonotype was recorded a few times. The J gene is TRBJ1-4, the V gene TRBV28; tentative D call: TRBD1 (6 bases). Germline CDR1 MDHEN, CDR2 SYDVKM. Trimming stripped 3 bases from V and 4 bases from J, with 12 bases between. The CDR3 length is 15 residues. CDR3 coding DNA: TGTGCCAGCAGTTTTTTGGGAGGGGGTAATGAAAAACTGTTTTTT. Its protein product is CASSFLGGGNEKLFF.

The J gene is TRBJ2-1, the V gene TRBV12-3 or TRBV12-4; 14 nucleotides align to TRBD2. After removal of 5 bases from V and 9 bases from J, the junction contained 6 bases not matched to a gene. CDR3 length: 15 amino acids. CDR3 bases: TGTGCCAGCAGTCCGGGACTAGCGGGAGAGATTGAGCAGTTCTTC. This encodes CASSPGLAGEIEQFF.

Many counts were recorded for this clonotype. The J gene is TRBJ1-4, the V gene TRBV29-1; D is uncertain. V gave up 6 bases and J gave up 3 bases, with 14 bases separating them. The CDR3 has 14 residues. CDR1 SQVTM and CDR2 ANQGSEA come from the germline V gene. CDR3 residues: CSVQIRDPNEKLFF. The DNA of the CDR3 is TGCAGCGTACAAATTAGGGATCCTAATGAAAAACTGTTTTTT.

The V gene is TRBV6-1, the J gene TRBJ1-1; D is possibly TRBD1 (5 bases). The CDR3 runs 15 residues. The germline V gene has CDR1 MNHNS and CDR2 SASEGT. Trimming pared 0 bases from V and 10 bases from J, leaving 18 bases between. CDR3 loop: CASSEAGTINEGAFF. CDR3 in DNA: TGTGCCAGCAGTGAAGCGGGGACGATCAACGAGGGAGCTTTCTTT.

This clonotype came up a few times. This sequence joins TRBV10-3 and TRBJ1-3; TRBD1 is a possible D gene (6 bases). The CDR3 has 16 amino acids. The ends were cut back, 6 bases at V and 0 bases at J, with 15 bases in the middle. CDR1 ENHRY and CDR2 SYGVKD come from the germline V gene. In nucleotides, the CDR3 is TGTGCCATCAGGCCTCAACAGGGAGCCTCTGGAAACACCATATATTTT. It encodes CAIRPQQGASGNTIYF.

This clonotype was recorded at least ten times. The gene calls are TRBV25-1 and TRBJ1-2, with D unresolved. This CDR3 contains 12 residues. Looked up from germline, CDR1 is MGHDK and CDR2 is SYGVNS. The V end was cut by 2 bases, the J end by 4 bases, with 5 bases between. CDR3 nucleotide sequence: TGTGCCAGCAGTGAAGGACGCTATGGCTACACCTTC. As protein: CASSEGRYGYTF.

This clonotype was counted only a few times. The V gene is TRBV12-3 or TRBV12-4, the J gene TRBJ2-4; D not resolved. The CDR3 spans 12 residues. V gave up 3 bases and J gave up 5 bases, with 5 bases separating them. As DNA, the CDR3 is TGTGCCAGCAGTTTTTTAGAAAACATTCAGTACTTC. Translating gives CASSFLENIQYF.

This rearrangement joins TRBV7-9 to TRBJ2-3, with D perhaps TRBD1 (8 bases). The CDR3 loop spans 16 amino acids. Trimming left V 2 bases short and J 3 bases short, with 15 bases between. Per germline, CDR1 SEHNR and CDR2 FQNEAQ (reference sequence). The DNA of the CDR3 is TGTGCCAGCAGCTTATCTACAGGGGGGGATACAGATACGCAGTATTTT. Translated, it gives CASSLSTGGDTDTQYF.

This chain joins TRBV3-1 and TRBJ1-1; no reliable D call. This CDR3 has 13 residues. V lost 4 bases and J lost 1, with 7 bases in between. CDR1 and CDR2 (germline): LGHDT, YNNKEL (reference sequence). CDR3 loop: CASSPQQNTEAFF. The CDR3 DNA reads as TGTGCCAGCAGCCCCCAGCAGAACACTGAAGCTTTCTTT.

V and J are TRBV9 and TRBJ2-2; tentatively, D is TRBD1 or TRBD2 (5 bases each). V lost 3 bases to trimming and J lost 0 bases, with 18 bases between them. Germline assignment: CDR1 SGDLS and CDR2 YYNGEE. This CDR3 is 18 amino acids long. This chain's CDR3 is CASSARGILAANTGELFF. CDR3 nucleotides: TGTGCCAGCAGCGCACGGGGCATTCTAGCAGCGAACACCGGGGAGCTGTTTTTT.

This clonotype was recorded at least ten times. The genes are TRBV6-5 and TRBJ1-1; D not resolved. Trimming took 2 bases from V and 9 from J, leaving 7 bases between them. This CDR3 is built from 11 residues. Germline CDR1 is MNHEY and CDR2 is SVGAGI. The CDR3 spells CASSYGRKAFF. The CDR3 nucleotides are TGTGCCAGCAGTTACGGCAGGAAAGCTTTCTTT.

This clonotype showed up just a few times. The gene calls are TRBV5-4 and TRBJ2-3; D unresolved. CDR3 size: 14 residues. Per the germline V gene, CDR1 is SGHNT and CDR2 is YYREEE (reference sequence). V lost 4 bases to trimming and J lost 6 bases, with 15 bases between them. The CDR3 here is CASSLDPQLDTQYF. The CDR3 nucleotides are TGTGCCAGCAGCCTCGACCCCCAATTGGATACGCAGTATTTT.

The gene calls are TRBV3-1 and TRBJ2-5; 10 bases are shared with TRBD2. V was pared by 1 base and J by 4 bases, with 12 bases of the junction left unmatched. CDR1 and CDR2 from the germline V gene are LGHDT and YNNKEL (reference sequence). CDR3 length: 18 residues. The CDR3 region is CASSQGWSGRAQGETQYF. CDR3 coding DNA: TGTGCCAGCAGCCAAGGCTGGAGCGGGAGGGCCCAGGGAGAGACCCAGTACTTC.

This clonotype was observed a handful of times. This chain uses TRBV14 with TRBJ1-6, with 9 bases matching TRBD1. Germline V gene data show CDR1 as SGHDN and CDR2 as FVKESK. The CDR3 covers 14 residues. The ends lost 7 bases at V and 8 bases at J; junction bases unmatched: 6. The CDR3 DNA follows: TGTGCCAGCAACGGACAGGGGTCTTATTCACCCCTCCACTTT. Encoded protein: CASNGQGSYSPLHF.

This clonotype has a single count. The CDR3 nucleotides are TGCACCAGCAGCCCCGAGACAGGGAAGGGCAAAAACATTCAGTACTTC. It is translated as CTSSPETGKGKNIQYF. The chain links TRBV1 to TRBJ2-4; the listed D gene, TRBD1, was not tested against the DNA. TRBV1 is a pseudogene segment. This CDR3 has 16 amino acids.

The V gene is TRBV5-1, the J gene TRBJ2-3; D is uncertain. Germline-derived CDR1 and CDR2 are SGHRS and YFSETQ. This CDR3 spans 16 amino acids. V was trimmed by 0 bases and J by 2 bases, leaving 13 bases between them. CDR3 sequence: CASSLEGGEYTDTQYF. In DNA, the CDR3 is TGCGCCAGCAGCTTGGAGGGCGGAGAGTACACAGATACGCAGTATTTT.

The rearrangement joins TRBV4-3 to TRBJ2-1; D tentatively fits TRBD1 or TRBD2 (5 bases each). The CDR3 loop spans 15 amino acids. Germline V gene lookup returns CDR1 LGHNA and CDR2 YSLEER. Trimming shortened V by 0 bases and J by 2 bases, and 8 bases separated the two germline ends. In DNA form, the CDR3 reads TGCGCCAGCAGCCAAGACGTGGGGGCCTACAATGAGCAGTTCTTC. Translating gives CASSQDVGAYNEQFF.

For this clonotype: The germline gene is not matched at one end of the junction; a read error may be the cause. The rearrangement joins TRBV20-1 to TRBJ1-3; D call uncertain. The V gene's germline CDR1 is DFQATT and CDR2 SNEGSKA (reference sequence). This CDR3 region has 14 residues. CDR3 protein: CSARKVVDGSTIYF. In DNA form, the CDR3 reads TGCAGTGCTAGAAAGGTAGTAGATGGAAGCACCATATATTTT.